Below, one TCR beta chain is given with its context. Its antigen is as yet unknown. One end of the junction fails to match germline, which may point to a read error. The data were taken from a study of T-cell reconstitution after alpha-beta-depleted transplantation in children. Study observations and caveats: Fresh T-cell production supplied most of the T-cell counts and diversity seen one year after transplant. Recipient T cells and thymic progenitors that survived were the source of the high TCRbeta diversity seen at day 60 in some patients. Reports say that about two months after transplant, the alpha-beta T cells came out of several hundred graft clones that had expanded.

Preparation of the TCRbeta library was carried out with unique molecular identifiers. One entry per CDR3 protein results from TCRdb running MiXCR on the PCR reads. In the table there are around 700,000 distinct CDR3 sequences, 10% to 15% of which are singletons. In germline, CDR1 is LNHNV, CDR2 YYDKDF (reference sequence). The CDR3 totals 16 residues. This sequence originates from a girl aged 2 to 10 with congenital amegakaryocytic thrombocytopenia, due to receive a stem cell transplant. The sample consisted of PBMCs, taken before TCRalphabeta/CD19-depleted stem cell transplant. The chain carries TRBV15 and TRBJ1-2; tentatively, D is TRBD1 (5 bases). CDR3 in DNA: TGTGCCACCAGCAGAGATTTGGTGGGGGTTAACTATGGCGACACCTTC. As protein: CATSRDLVGVNYGDTF.